These T cell receptor beta chains were read from a single sample in a study of radiotherapy plus CTLA-4 blockade in lung cancer. Profiled with immunoSEQ multiplex PCR; TCRdb holds only in-frame clones, not every one. Of approximately 45,000 clones in the sample, 63% were seen once. The sequencing here drew on peripheral blood, taken from a patient treated with radiotherapy plus ipilimumab. These receptors were obtained from a human donor with non-small cell lung cancer who had a partial response to radiotherapy plus ipilimumab. Both conserved end residues are part of each CDR3. Fields, in order: J gene, D gene, clone size, V gene, CDR3 protein, CDR3 DNA. A D gene is named only where the DNA matches it firmly. Clone size is given for some rows only: seen once, a few or many times, or a class if the clone is expanded.

J: TRBJ1-2; D: NA; size: NA; V: TRBV7-6; CDR3: CASSFPGREEYGYTF; DNA: TGTGCCAGCAGCTTCCCTGGAAGGGAGGAGTATGGCTACACCTTC
J: TRBJ2-5; D: TRBD1; size: NA; V: TRBV14; CDR3: CASSLPDRGLMIQETQYF; DNA: TGTGCCAGCAGCCTCCCTGACAGGGGATTGATGATCCAAGAGACCCAGTACTTC
J: TRBJ1-6; D: NA; size: few; V: TRBV19; CDR3: CASSTGSRVRNSPLHF; DNA: TGTGCCAGTAGTACCGGGTCCAGGGTAAGGAATTCACCCCTCCACTTT
J: TRBJ2-2; D: NA; size: NA; V: TRBV27; CDR3: CASSLLQSNTGELFF; DNA: TGTGCCAGCAGTTTGTTACAGTCGAACACCGGGGAGCTGTTTTTT
J: TRBJ2-3; D: NA; size: NA; V: TRBV6-6; CDR3: CASSTHETQYF; DNA: TGTGCCAGCAGTACCCATGAGACGCAGTATTTT
J: TRBJ2-7; D: NA; size: NA; V: TRBV2; CDR3: CASISGLTYEQYF; DNA: TGTGCCAGCATTAGCGGTTTGACCTACGAGCAGTACTTC
J: TRBJ1-2; D: NA; size: NA; V: TRBV18; CDR3: CASSPLSGEHGYTF; DNA: TGTGCCAGCTCACCACTGTCAGGGGAGCATGGCTACACCTTC
J: TRBJ1-2; D: NA; size: NA; V: TRBV9; CDR3: CASSPPGVDYTF; DNA: TGTGCCAGCAGCCCCCCGGGGGTGGACTACACCTTC
J: TRBJ1-2; D: NA; size: NA; V: TRBV7-2; CDR3: CASSFTGINYGYTF; DNA: TGTGCCAGCAGTTTTACAGGAATTAACTATGGCTACACCTTC
J: TRBJ1-5; D: NA; size: medium-sized; V: TRBV10-3; CDR3: CAISESTVNQPQHF; DNA: TGTGCCATCAGTGAGTCGACAGTCAATCAGCCCCAGCATTTT
J: TRBJ1-2; D: NA; size: few; V: TRBV6-1; CDR3: CATKGGNYGYTF; DNA: TGTGCGACGAAGGGAGGTAACTATGGCTACACCTTC
J: TRBJ2-7; D: NA; size: NA; V: TRBV11-2; CDR3: CASSYFYEQYF; DNA: TGTGCCAGCAGCTACTTCTACGAGCAGTACTTC
J: TRBJ2-7; D: TRBD2; size: NA; V: TRBV7-2; CDR3: CASSLTPTSAGQQYF; DNA: TGTGCCAGCAGCTTAACCCCAACTAGCGCGGGCCAGCAGTACTTC
J: TRBJ2-7; D: NA; size: NA; V: TRBV11-2; CDR3: CASSPLKRQESYEQYF; DNA: TGTGCCAGCAGCCCCCTAAAAAGGCAGGAATCCTACGAGCAGTACTTC
J: TRBJ2-7; D: TRBD2; size: many; V: TRBV7-6; CDR3: CASREVQGLAGDSVQYF; DNA: TGTGCCTCTAGGGAGGTACAGGGACTAGCGGGAGACAGCGTGCAGTACTTC
J: TRBJ2-7; D: NA; size: few; V: TRBV7-3; CDR3: CASSLGLPGQTSYEQYF; DNA: TGTGCCAGCAGCCTAGGCCTGCCGGGACAAACCTCCTACGAGCAGTACTTC
J: TRBJ2-6; D: NA; size: medium-sized; V: TRBV6-5; CDR3: CASSPDRRRANVLTF; DNA: TGTGCCAGCAGCCCTGACAGGCGTAGGGCCAACGTCCTGACTTTC
J: TRBJ1-5; D: TRBD1; size: few; V: TRBV19; CDR3: CASSTVHRGSGQPQHF; DNA: TGTGCCAGTAGTACCGTACACAGGGGATCTGGTCAGCCCCAGCATTTT
J: TRBJ1-1; D: TRBD1; size: few; V: TRBV11-2; CDR3: CASSPRQGAWAEAFF; DNA: TGTGCCAGCAGCCCCAGACAGGGGGCATGGGCTGAAGCTTTCTTT
J: TRBJ2-1; D: TRBD2; size: NA; V: TRBV23-1; CDR3: CASSQRREGSYNEQFF; DNA: TGCGCCAGCAGTCAACGTAGGGAGGGATCCTACAATGAGCAGTTCTTC
J: TRBJ2-2; D: TRBD1; size: medium-sized; V: TRBV7-9; CDR3: CASSLGDRPTGELFF; DNA: TGTGCCAGCAGCTTAGGGGACAGACCAACCGGGGAGCTGTTTTTT
J: TRBJ2-5; D: NA; size: NA; V: TRBV11-2; CDR3: CASSRGVGGETQYF; DNA: TGTGCCAGCAGCCGGGGCGTCGGGGGAGAGACCCAGTACTTC
J: TRBJ1-2; D: NA; size: NA; V: TRBV29-1; CDR3: CSAPAPGGIYGYTF; DNA: TGCAGCGCTCCAGCCCCTGGGGGCATCTATGGCTACACCTTC
J: TRBJ2-3; D: TRBD2; size: NA; V: TRBV7-6; CDR3: CASSRSGSTDTQYF; DNA: TGTGCCAGCAGCCGTAGCGGGAGCACAGATACGCAGTATTTT
J: TRBJ2-7; D: TRBD1; size: NA; V: TRBV7-8; CDR3: CASSLGWTGGGEQYF; DNA: TGTGCCAGCAGCTTAGGGTGGACAGGGGGAGGCGAGCAGTACTTC
J: TRBJ1-1; D: NA; size: NA; V: TRBV5-6; CDR3: CASSYPTGNTEAFF; DNA: TGTGCCAGCAGCTATCCTACAGGGAACACTGAAGCTTTCTTT
J: TRBJ2-7; D: TRBD1; size: NA; V: TRBV20-1; CDR3: CSAGTVNEQYF; DNA: TGCAGTGCTGGGACAGTTAACGAGCAGTACTTC
J: TRBJ1-2; D: NA; size: NA; V: TRBV7-9; CDR3: CASSFSQGEGYTF; DNA: TGTGCCAGCAGCTTCTCACAGGGAGAAGGCTACACCTTC
J: TRBJ1-5; D: NA; size: NA; V: TRBV6-5; CDR3: CASRLITENQPQHF; DNA: TGTGCCAGCAGGTTAATAACGGAGAATCAGCCCCAGCATTTT
J: TRBJ1-5; D: NA; size: many; V: TRBV27; CDR3: CASSLSISTLAQHF; DNA: TGTGCCAGCAGTTTATCGATTAGCACCCTGGCCCAGCATTTT
J: TRBJ2-3; D: TRBD1; size: NA; V: TRBV5-4; CDR3: CASSYRGGDTQYF; DNA: TGTGCCAGCAGCTACAGGGGTGGAGATACGCAGTATTTT
J: TRBJ1-2; D: NA; size: NA; V: TRBV5-5; CDR3: CASSPYGQYGYTF; DNA: TGTGCCAGCAGCCCTTACGGACAGTATGGCTACACCTTC
J: TRBJ1-1; D: TRBD1; size: NA; V: TRBV6-5; CDR3: CASTRDRDMNTEAFF; DNA: TGTGCCAGCACCCGGGACAGGGACATGAACACTGAAGCTTTCTTT
J: TRBJ2-7; D: NA; size: NA; V: TRBV6-1; CDR3: CASGTGFVSYEQYF; DNA: TGTGCCAGCGGAACGGGTTTCGTCTCCTACGAGCAGTACTTC
J: TRBJ1-5; D: TRBD1; size: once; V: TRBV6-6; CDR3: CASSYSTGGGQPQHF; DNA: TGTGCCAGCAGTTACTCTACAGGGGGGGGTCAGCCCCAGCATTTT
J: TRBJ2-1; D: TRBD2; size: NA; V: TRBV18; CDR3: CASSPPSGRSRNEQFF; DNA: TGTGCCAGCTCACCACCTAGCGGGAGATCAAGGAATGAGCAGTTCTTC
J: TRBJ2-7; D: NA; size: NA; V: TRBV5-5; CDR3: CASSLPGTPTYEQYF; DNA: TGTGCCAGCAGCTTGCCCGGGACACCCACCTACGAGCAGTACTTC
J: TRBJ1-4; D: NA; size: NA; V: TRBV9; CDR3: CASSVDGSTNEKLFF; DNA: TGTGCCAGCAGCGTAGATGGCTCAACTAATGAAAAACTGTTTTTT
J: TRBJ2-5; D: TRBD2; size: NA; V: TRBV5-1; CDR3: CASSKSGRGEETQYF; DNA: TGCGCCAGCAGCAAAAGCGGGAGGGGGGAAGAGACCCAGTACTTC
J: TRBJ2-3; D: NA; size: NA; V: TRBV7-8; CDR3: CASSLSSGSTDTQYF; DNA: TGTGCCAGCAGCTTAAGTAGCGGTAGCACAGATACGCAGTATTTT
J: TRBJ1-5; D: NA; size: NA; V: TRBV2; CDR3: CASSGGQITQPQHF; DNA: TGTGCCAGCTCCGGGGGTCAGATCACTCAGCCCCAGCATTTT
J: TRBJ1-2; D: NA; size: many; V: TRBV6-1; CDR3: CASSEVADARGYTF; DNA: TGTGCCAGCAGTGAAGTGGCAGACGCGAGGGGCTACACCTTC
J: TRBJ2-1; D: NA; size: NA; V: TRBV6-4; CDR3: CASSEAFGNEQFF; DNA: TGTGCCAGCAGTGAGGCCTTTGGCAATGAGCAGTTCTTC
J: TRBJ2-1; D: TRBD1; size: NA; V: TRBV6-6; CDR3: CASSPPGTGLPNEQFF; DNA: TGTGCCAGCAGTCCGCCCGGGACAGGGTTGCCCAATGAGCAGTTCTTC
J: TRBJ1-2; D: NA; size: NA; V: TRBV7-9; CDR3: CASSLAASVNYGYTF; DNA: TGTGCCAGCAGCTTAGCGGCCAGCGTTAACTATGGCTACACCTTC
J: TRBJ2-1; D: TRBD2; size: NA; V: TRBV5-4; CDR3: CASSTRTSGAYNEQFF; DNA: TGTGCCAGCAGCACTCGGACTAGCGGCGCCTACAATGAGCAGTTCTTC
J: TRBJ2-1; D: NA; size: NA; V: TRBV7-2; CDR3: CASSLSTYNEQFF; DNA: TGTGCCAGCAGCTTAAGCACCTACAATGAGCAGTTCTTC
J: TRBJ2-7; D: NA; size: NA; V: TRBV30; CDR3: CATEVVGRATPYEQYF; DNA: TGTGCTACCGAGGTGGTAGGCAGGGCGACCCCCTACGAGCAGTACTTC
J: TRBJ1-1; D: NA; size: NA; V: TRBV2; CDR3: CASSPEELNTEAFF; DNA: TGTGCCAGCAGTCCCGAGGAGTTAAACACTGAAGCTTTCTTT
J: TRBJ1-2; D: NA; size: once; V: TRBV6-1; CDR3: CASSEAAGSNYGYTF; DNA: TGTGCCAGCAGTGAAGCAGCAGGGTCAAACTATGGCTACACCTTC
J: TRBJ1-4; D: TRBD1; size: once; V: TRBV5-1; CDR3: CASSLTGDEKLFF; DNA: TGCGCCAGCAGCTTGACAGGGGACGAAAAACTGTTTTTT
J: TRBJ2-3; D: TRBD2; size: few; V: TRBV5-4; CDR3: CASSLGLAGDTDTQYF; DNA: TGTGCCAGCAGCCTAGGACTAGCGGGGGACACAGATACGCAGTATTTT
J: TRBJ2-1; D: NA; size: NA; V: TRBV5-6; CDR3: CASSFGTGLSNEQFF; DNA: TGTGCCAGCAGCTTCGGAACAGGGTTGTCCAATGAGCAGTTCTTC
J: TRBJ2-4; D: TRBD2; size: few; V: TRBV5-4; CDR3: CASSQGEASGSLAKNIQYF; DNA: TGTGCCAGCAGCCAAGGAGAGGCTAGCGGGAGCCTAGCCAAAAACATTCAGTACTTC